These T cell receptor beta chains were read from a single sample in a study of chemoradiotherapy in HPV16-positive cancers. TCRdb's table, derived via immunoSEQ multiplex PCR, lists solely in-frame clones and lacks some. Of 10,000 to 15,000 clones listed, 60% to 85% are singletons. The sample was taken from a patient who underwent chemoradiotherapy. The receptors were sampled from a human donor with HPV-associated anogenital cancer. Both conserved end residues are part of each CDR3. D genes are given only for firm matches. Only part of the rows carry a size: once, few, many, or a class if the clone is expanded.

j_call v_call clone_size d_call cdr3_aa cdr3_nt
TRBJ1-2 TRBV19 . . CASSRTGESNYGYTF TGTGCCAGTAGTAGAACTGGGGAATCTAACTATGGCTACACCTTC
TRBJ1-1 TRBV6-1 . . CASSELWGRVTEAFF TGTGCCAGCAGTGAACTCTGGGGGCGAGTGACTGAAGCTTTCTTT
TRBJ2-3 TRBV6-5 . . CASSYWRGRSTDTQYF TGTGCCAGCAGTTACTGGCGGGGACGAAGCACAGATACGCAGTATTTT
TRBJ1-1 TRBV28 . TRBD1 CASRTTGGDTEAFF TGTGCCAGCAGGACGACAGGGGGCGACACTGAAGCTTTCTTT
TRBJ2-1 TRBV7-9 . TRBD2 CASSLWTSGSYNEQFF TGTGCCAGCAGCTTATGGACTAGCGGCTCCTACAATGAGCAGTTCTTC
TRBJ1-2 TRBV27 . . CASSLGGSGYTF TGTGCCAGCAGCCTCGGAGGGAGCGGCTACACCTTC
TRBJ2-1 TRBV7-3 . TRBD2 CASSLSGGREANEQFF TGTGCCAGCAGCTTAAGTGGGGGGAGGGAAGCCAATGAGCAGTTCTTC
TRBJ1-1 TRBV21-1 . . CASSKAFPRGHWSTEAFF TGTGCCAGCAGCAAAGCTTTCCCCAGGGGGCACTGGAGCACTGAAGCTTTCTTT
TRBJ1-3 TRBV14 . . CASSQDRGSLSGNTIYF TGTGCCAGCAGCCAAGATCGAGGATCACTCTCTGGAAACACCATATATTTT
TRBJ2-7 TRBV5-1 . TRBD1 CASNARDRGLREQYF TGCGCCAGCAACGCGCGGGACAGGGGGCTTAGGGAGCAGTACTTC
TRBJ1-1 TRBV30 . . CAALSGNLNTEAFF TGTGCCGCACTATCAGGGAACTTGAACACTGAAGCTTTCTTT
TRBJ2-5 TRBV25-1 . . CASSDSRGRRRQETQYF TGTGCCAGCAGTGATAGTCGTGGCCGGCGGAGACAAGAGACCCAGTACTTC
TRBJ1-5 TRBV15 . TRBD1 CATSWTGGNQPQHF TGTGCCACCAGCTGGACAGGGGGGAATCAGCCCCAGCATTTT
TRBJ2-1 TRBV5-4 . TRBD2 CASSDLAGGPYNEQFF TGTGCCAGCAGCGATCTCGCGGGGGGACCCTACAATGAGCAGTTCTTC
TRBJ2-6 TRBV25-1 . . CASSEGRAAFSGANVLTF TGTGCCAGCAGTGAGGGTCGGGCAGCATTCTCTGGGGCCAACGTCCTGACTTTC
TRBJ1-1 TRBV6-6 . TRBD1 CASSRQGNTEAFF TGTGCCAGCAGTAGACAGGGTAACACTGAAGCTTTCTTT
TRBJ2-2 TRBV12-5 once TRBD2 CASGLGLARNTGELFF TGTGCTAGTGGTTTGGGACTAGCCCGTAACACCGGGGAGCTGTTTTTT
TRBJ2-1 TRBV27 . . CASTLNSYYNEQFF TGTGCCAGCACCCTCAACAGCTATTACAATGAGCAGTTCTTC
TRBJ2-7 TRBV6-6 . TRBD2 CASSSPGGNTYEQYF TGTGCCAGCAGTTCACCGGGGGGTAACACCTACGAGCAGTACTTC
TRBJ1-6 TRBV15 . . CATSRDLRGGGSPLHF TGTGCCACCAGCAGAGACTTGAGGGGAGGCGGTTCACCCCTCCACTTT
TRBJ2-5 TRBV5-4 . . CASSPGVMEETQYF TGTGCCAGCAGCCCAGGGGTGATGGAAGAGACCCAGTACTTC
TRBJ2-1 TRBV6-6 . . CASLVGGSYNEQFF TGTGCCAGCTTAGTGGGGGGATCCTACAATGAGCAGTTCTTC
TRBJ2-5 TRBV10-3 . TRBD2 CAISESAGSQETQYF TGTGCCATCAGTGAGTCAGCGGGAAGCCAAGAGACCCAGTACTTC
TRBJ1-5 TRBV20-1 . . CSAPERGLQHF TGCAGTGCCCCCGAGAGGGGTCTCCAGCATTTT
TRBJ2-4 TRBV7-2 . TRBD1 CASSFKQGENIQYF TGTGCCAGCAGCTTCAAACAGGGGGAAAACATTCAGTACTTC
TRBJ1-1 TRBV5-1 . TRBD1 CASSPSDRDNTEAFF TGCGCCAGCAGCCCTTCGGACAGGGATAACACTGAAGCTTTCTTT
TRBJ2-3 TRBV4-3 . . CASSQDVSADTQYF TGCGCCAGCAGCCAAGATGTTTCAGCGGATACGCAGTATTTT
TRBJ1-5 TRBV2 . . CASSVGRDNQPQHF TGTGCCAGCAGTGTCGGCAGGGACAACCAGCCCCAGCATTTT
TRBJ1-2 TRBV5-1 . . CASSFTGQGYTF TGCGCCAGCAGCTTTACAGGGCAGGGCTACACCTTC
TRBJ2-5 TRBV6-1 . . CASSETGIHSETQYF TGTGCCAGCAGTGAAACCGGGATCCATTCAGAGACCCAGTACTTC
TRBJ1-2 TRBV19 . . CASEEAQSGYGYTF TGTGCCAGTGAAGAGGCCCAGTCTGGGTATGGCTACACCTTC
TRBJ1-4 TRBV11-3 . . CASSLRENEKLFF TGTGCCAGCAGCTTACGCGAAAATGAAAAACTGTTTTTT
TRBJ2-6 TRBV19 . TRBD1 CAISDRAGANVLTF TGTGCCATCAGTGACAGGGCTGGGGCCAACGTCCTGACTTTC
TRBJ2-2 TRBV5-1 . TRBD1 CASRNTGQGDTGELFF TGCGCCAGCAGGAACACGGGACAGGGGGACACCGGGGAGCTGTTTTTT
TRBJ2-3 TRBV6-5 . . CASSYSLSADTQYF TGTGCCAGCAGTTACTCTCTCTCTGCAGATACGCAGTATTTT
TRBJ2-5 TRBV5-1 . TRBD1 CASSWDRAQETQYF TGCGCCAGCAGCTGGGACAGGGCTCAAGAGACCCAGTACTTC
TRBJ2-1 TRBV27 . . CASTRTDSYNEQFF TGTGCCAGCACAAGGACAGACTCCTACAATGAGCAGTTCTTC
TRBJ1-5 TRBV7-2 . . CASSSPNQPQHF TGTGCCAGCAGCTCGCCGAATCAGCCCCAGCATTTT
TRBJ1-3 TRBV18 once . CASSPGHLGLNTIYF TGTGCCAGCTCACCGGGACACCTAGGGCTAAACACCATATATTTT
TRBJ1-2 TRBV10-3 . . CAISESVAGLNYGYTF TGTGCCATCAGTGAGTCAGTGGCAGGGCTCAACTATGGCTACACCTTC
TRBJ1-3 TRBV5-8 few . CASSLRVGTIYF TGTGCCAGCAGCTTGAGGGTCGGTACCATATATTTT
TRBJ2-4 TRBV6-5 . . CASRLENIQYF TGTGCCAGCAGGCTAGAAAACATTCAGTACTTC
TRBJ2-1 TRBV19 . TRBD2 CASSMLGGGPSEQFF TGTGCCAGTAGTATGCTGGGCGGGGGGCCCAGTGAGCAGTTCTTC
TRBJ1-3 TRBV6-1 . . CATSSTNSGNTIYF TGTGCCACCTCTTCCACGAACTCTGGAAACACCATATATTTT
TRBJ1-1 TRBV5-1 . . CASSLEPDSQAFF TGCGCCAGCAGCTTGGAACCCGACAGTCAAGCTTTCTTT
TRBJ1-6 TRBV15 . . CATSRDLGQSWSPLHF TGTGCCACCAGCAGAGATCTAGGGCAGTCTTGGTCACCCCTCCACTTT
TRBJ1-1 TRBV7-2 once . CASSPRDRQNTEAFF TGTGCCAGCAGCCCCCGGGACCGGCAGAACACTGAAGCTTTCTTT
TRBJ1-2 TRBV7-3 . . CASSVSGLLIDSYTF TGTGCCAGCAGCGTATCGGGACTGCTTATTGATAGCTACACCTTC
TRBJ2-5 TRBV7-9 . TRBD2 CASSNGGGPETQYF TGTGCCAGCAGCAACGGGGGGGGGCCAGAGACCCAGTACTTC
TRBJ1-3 TRBV7-9 . . CASSSRTPDSGNTIYF TGTGCCAGCAGCTCTCGGACTCCTGACTCTGGAAACACCATATATTTT